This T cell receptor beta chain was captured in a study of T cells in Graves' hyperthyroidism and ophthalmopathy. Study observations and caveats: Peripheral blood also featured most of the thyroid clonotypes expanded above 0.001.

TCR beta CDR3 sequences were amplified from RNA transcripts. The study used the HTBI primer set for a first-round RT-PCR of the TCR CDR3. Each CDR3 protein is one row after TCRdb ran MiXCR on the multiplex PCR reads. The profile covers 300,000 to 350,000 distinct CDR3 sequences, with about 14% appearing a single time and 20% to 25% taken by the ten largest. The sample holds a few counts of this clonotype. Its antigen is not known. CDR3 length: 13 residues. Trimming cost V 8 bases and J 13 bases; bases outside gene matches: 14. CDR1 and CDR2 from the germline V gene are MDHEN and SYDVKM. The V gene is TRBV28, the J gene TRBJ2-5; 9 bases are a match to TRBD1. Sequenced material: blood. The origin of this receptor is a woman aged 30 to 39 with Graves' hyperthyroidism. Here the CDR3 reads CASGSADRGWWYF. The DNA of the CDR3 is TGTGCCAGCGGTTCCGCCGACAGGGGGTGGTGGTACTTC.